What follows are 8 T cell receptor beta chains derived from one specimen sequenced in a study of blood T cell repertoires in COVID-19. Using immunoSEQ multiplex PCR, the repertoire was profiled, and TCRdb retains in-frame clones only, with some absent. Seen here are tens of thousands of clones, around two thirds observed once, and the top ten hold over 50%. The material sequenced was PBMCs or T cells enriched from blood (not recorded which). These receptors originate from a woman aged 60-75 years who had been exposed to COVID-19.

Only one count was recorded for this clone. The chain couples TRBV28 to TRBJ1-1; D is possibly TRBD1 (6 bases). The CDR3 totals 14 residues. V was clipped by 6 bases and J by 7 bases, with 18 bases between them. CDR1 and CDR2 (germline): MDHEN, SYDVKM. The CDR3 nucleotides are TGTGCCAGCAGCCGAGGACAGCAGCCGATTGAAGCTTTCTTT. This gives the protein CASSRGQQPIEAFF.

The chain links TRBV19 to TRBJ2-2; D possibly corresponds to TRBD2 (5 bases). CDR3 length equals 14 residues. The germline gives CDR1 LNHDA, CDR2 SQIVND (reference sequence). Trimming took 6 bases from V and 6 from J, leaving 14 bases between them. CDR3 in amino acids: CASRPGGLAGELFF. CDR3 DNA sequence: TGTGCCAGTAGACCCGGAGGTTTGGCCGGGGAGCTGTTTTTT.

The chain has TRBV6-5 and TRBJ1-1; the match to TRBD1 covers 7 bases. The CDR3 is 14 residues long. Trimming cost V 2 bases and J 3 bases; bases outside gene matches: 3. The V gene's germline CDR1 is MNHEY and CDR2 SVGAGI. The CDR3 region has the DNA TGTGCCAGCAGTTACCACACAGGGGACACTGAAGCTTTCTTT. Protein product: CASSYHTGDTEAFF.

The chain links TRBV7-9 to TRBJ1-3; 7 bases fit TRBD1. Germline trimming cut 5 bases from V and 8 bases from J; bases unmatched to any gene: 12. CDR1 and CDR2 from the germline V gene are SEHNR and FQNEAQ (reference sequence). This CDR3 has 15 amino acids. For the CDR3, the DNA is TGTGCCAGCAGCCCCTGGACAGGCCAGGAGGACACCATATATTTT. Protein product: CASSPWTGQEDTIYF.

CDR3 bases: TGTGCCAGCAGTACCGGGACAGGGAACTTCAATTCACCCCTCCACTTT. Its translation is CASSTGTGNFNSPLHF. V and J are TRBV28 and TRBJ1-6, with 9 bases that match TRBD1. CDR1 and CDR2 (germline): MDHEN, SYDVKM. The length of the CDR3 is 16 residues. Trimming removed 5 bases from V and 7 bases from J; junction bases left unmatched: 9. Together with reference TRBV28 and TRBJ1-6, the CDR3 gives the full variable domain: DVKVTQSSRYLVKRTGEKVFLECVQDMDHENMFWYRQDPGLGLRLIYFSYDVKMKEKGDIPEGYSVSREKKERFSLILESASTNQTSMYLCASSTGTGNFNSPLHFGNGTRLTVT.

The V and J genes are TRBV30 and TRBJ1-5, with 8 positions matching TRBD1. With V trimmed by 0 bases and J by 7 bases, 5 bases remained unmatched. Germline assignment: CDR1 GTSNPN and CDR2 SVGIG (reference sequence). This CDR3 is built from 14 residues. This CDR3 reads CAWSVDRGGQPQHF. The CDR3 DNA sequence: TGTGCCTGGAGTGTCGACAGGGGAGGCCAGCCCCAGCATTTT.

This clone was seen ten or more times. CDR3 sequence reads: CASSAPGTVVEQYF. CDR3 DNA sequence: TGTGCCAGCAGTGCCCCCGGGACAGTAGTAGAGCAGTACTTC. The gene calls are TRBV6-2 or TRBV6-3 and TRBJ2-7; 7 bases fit TRBD1. Trimming cost V 5 bases and J 7 bases; bases outside gene matches: 11. Germline V gives CDR1 MNHEY, CDR2 SVGEGT. The CDR3 loop spans 14 amino acids.

CDR3 nucleotide sequence: TGTGCCAGCAGCTTTGCGTGGGCTTCCGAGCAGTACTTC. Translating gives CASSFAWASEQYF. The chain uses TRBV11-2 and TRBJ2-7, with no clear D. Looked up from germline, CDR1 is SGHAT and CDR2 is FQNNGV. The CDR3 has 13 residues. Trimming stripped 3 bases from V and 6 bases from J, with 12 bases between.